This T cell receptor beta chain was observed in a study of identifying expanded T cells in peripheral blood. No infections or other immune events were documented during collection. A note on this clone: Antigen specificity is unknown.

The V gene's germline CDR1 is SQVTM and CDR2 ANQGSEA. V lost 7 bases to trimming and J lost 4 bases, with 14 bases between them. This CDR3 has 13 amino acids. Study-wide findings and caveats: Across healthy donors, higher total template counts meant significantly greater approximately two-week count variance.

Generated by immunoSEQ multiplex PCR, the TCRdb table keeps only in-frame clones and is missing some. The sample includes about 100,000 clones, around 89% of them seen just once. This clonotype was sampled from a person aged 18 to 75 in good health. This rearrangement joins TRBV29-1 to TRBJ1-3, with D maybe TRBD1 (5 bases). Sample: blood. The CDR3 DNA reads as TGCAGCGGGGCAGGGTCGGGCGGAAACACCATATATTTT. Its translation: CSGAGSGGNTIYF.